The entry below gives a single T cell receptor beta chain sequence along with its context. This sample was included in a study of blood T cell repertoires in COVID-19. About the research overall: Italy, Spain and the United States were the sources of the convalescent and acute COVID-19 samples. PBMCs, B-cell-depleted T cells, or T cells provided the cDNA or gDNA that made up the material.

The CDR3 covers 15 residues. Germline values: CDR1 KGHDR, CDR2 SFDVKD. The V and J ends lost 4 bases and 2 bases, in that order; junction bases with no gene match: 2. Original handling: Cell counts per sample came from amplifying reference gene primers. Generated by immunoSEQ multiplex PCR, the TCRdb table keeps only in-frame clones and is missing some. V, J and clone size reflect that table, while D and trimming were determined from the DNA. This table holds under 350,000 clones, about 89% found once. The chain is built from TRBV24-1 and TRBJ2-1; 9 bases map to TRBD2. The sequencing input was peripheral blood. The TCR originated in a man between 35 and 55 years old with acute or convalescent COVID-19. This chain's CDR3 is CATSDGGGAYNEQFF. As DNA, the CDR3 is TGTGCCACCAGTGACGGCGGGGGGGCCTACAATGAGCAGTTCTTC.